These 28 T cell receptor beta chains originate from one sample sequenced in a study of CD4 and CD8 cells across lung adenocarcinoma regions. MiXCR, applied by TCRdb to the PCR reads, yields one record per CDR3 protein. The data hold some 16,000 distinct CDR3 sequences, with roughly 50% observed a single time. Sequencing was performed on CD8+ T cells from the center of a lung tumor. These TCRs come from a female donor with lung adenocarcinoma. The CD4 and CD8 labels of this study may be unreliable.

The chain recombines TRBV5-3 with TRBJ1-5; D is perhaps TRBD1 (5 bases). TRBV5-3 is labeled an ORF, and its function is uncertain. The CDR3 contains 15 residues. Between the trimmed V and J ends, which lost 1 base and 3 bases, there was a span of 11 bases. Here the CDR3 DNA reads TGTGCCAGAAGCTTGTCAAAGGGGCCCAATCAGCCCCAGCATTTT. It translates to CARSLSKGPNQPQHF.

The chain combines TRBV6-1 with TRBJ2-5; 7 nucleotides line up with TRBD2. Germline CDR1 reads MNHNS; CDR2 reads SASEGT. The V gene end was trimmed by 8 bases and the J gene end by 2 bases; junction bases not matched to a gene: 8. The CDR3 loop spans 14 amino acids. CDR3 protein: CASRLRGGQETQYF. Here the CDR3 DNA reads TGTGCCAGCCGCTTGCGGGGAGGGCAAGAGACCCAGTACTTC.

This sequence joins TRBV6-5 and TRBJ2-1; TRBD2 matches at 12 bases. The better agreement between TRBJ2-7 and the DNA end casts doubt on the J call. Germline-derived CDR1 and CDR2 are MNHEY and SVGAGI. There are 18 residues in the CDR3. The CDR3 loop reads CASSLGLAGGPNTGEQYF. The CDR3 DNA follows: TGTGCCAGCAGTTTAGGGCTAGCGGGAGGGCCGAACACAGGTGAGCAGTACTTC.

This clonotype was observed a few times. V usage is TRBV7-2 and J usage is TRBJ1-2, with TRBD1 matching 7 bases. The CDR3 has 13 residues. Germline V gives CDR1 SGHTA, CDR2 FQGNSA. V lost 4 bases to trimming and J lost 4 bases; unmatched junction nucleotides: 3. The CDR3 is CASSSRDSYGYTF. CDR3 DNA sequence: TGTGCCAGCAGCTCCCGGGACAGCTATGGCTACACCTTC.

Regarding this clonotype: An end of the junction does not agree with germline; a read error may underlie this. This chain uses TRBV4-2 with TRBJ2-3; 12 bases are a match to TRBD2. This CDR3 has 20 residues. Germline values: CDR1 LGHNA, CDR2 YNFKEQ. CDR3 sequence: CASSPIPGLAGRRAKDTQYF. The CDR3, as DNA: TGTGCCAGCAGCCCGATTCCCGGACTAGCGGGGCGGCGGGCCAAAGATACGCAGTACTTT.

The chain carries TRBV6-1 and TRBJ2-3, with a possible D match to TRBD2 (6 bases). CDR1 MNHNS and CDR2 SASEGT come from the germline V gene. The V and J ends lost 5 bases and 7 bases respectively, with 19 bases between them. The CDR3 is 15 residues long. The CDR3 is CASSRGSQRGNTQYF. CDR3 sequence (DNA): TGTGCCAGCAGTCGGGGGTCTCAAAGGGGAAATACGCAGTATTTT.

There are a few counts of this clonotype. The J gene is TRBJ2-4, the V gene TRBV28, with TRBD1 matching over 7 bases. V was pared by 3 bases and J by 1 base, with 0 bases of the junction left unmatched. This CDR3 is built from 14 residues. Germline V gene data show CDR1 as MDHEN and CDR2 as SYDVKM. CDR3 in DNA: TGTGCCAGCAGTTTGACAGGGGCCAAAAACATTCAGTACTTC. Amino acid sequence: CASSLTGAKNIQYF. The whole variable domain, filled in from reference TRBV28 and TRBJ2-4, reads DVKVTQSSRYLVKRTGEKVFLECVQDMDHENMFWYRQDPGLGLRLIYFSYDVKMKEKGDIPEGYSVSREKKERFSLILESASTNQTSMYLCASSLTGAKNIQYFGAGTRLSVL.

As for this clonotype: One end of the junction does not line up with germline, which may come from a read error. V gene TRBV6-1 combines with J gene TRBJ2-4, with D perhaps TRBD1 or TRBD2 (5 bases each). This CDR3 has 16 amino acids. Per germline, CDR1 MNHNS and CDR2 SASEGT. CDR3 sequence: CASSATGLRAKNIQYF. CDR3 DNA sequence: TGTGCCAGCAGCGCTACGGGGCTGCGAGCCAAAAATATTCAGTACTTC.

V gene TRBV6-5 combines with J gene TRBJ2-1; unclear D gene. Gene TRBJ2-7 matches the end of the DNA better, so the J call may be wrong. The CDR3 loop spans 13 amino acids. The germline V gene encodes CDR1 MNHEY and CDR2 SVGAGI. The CDR3 spells CASSSGYHYEQYF. The CDR3 DNA reads TGTGCCAGCAGTTCCGGGTACCACTACGAGCAGTACTTC.

J is TRBJ1-5 and V is TRBV3-1; tentatively, D is TRBD1 (5 bases). The V gene lost 3 bases and the J gene lost 6 bases, with 6 bases spanning the gap. CDR1 is LGHDT, CDR2 YNNKEL, per germline (reference sequence). The CDR3 contains 12 residues. The chain's CDR3 is CASSQRGQPQHF. The DNA of the CDR3 is TGTGCCAGCAGCCAGAGGGGTCAGCCCCAGCATTTT.

This clonotype was counted many times. The chain employs TRBV10-2 and TRBJ2-1; D is undetermined. The DNA end is more similar to TRBJ2-7, so the J call may be wrong. The V gene's germline CDR1 is WSHSY and CDR2 SAAADI. This CDR3 has 14 amino acids. The CDR3: CASSETETYYEQYF. DNA of the CDR3: TGCGCCAGCAGTGAAACAGAAACGTACTACGAGCAGTACTTC.

This rearrangement joins TRBV6-1 to TRBJ1-2; D may be TRBD1 (6 bases). The CDR3 extends over 12 amino acids. Trimming removed 6 bases from V and 3 bases from J, with 8 bases in between. Germline V gene data show CDR1 as MNHNS and CDR2 as SASEGT. For the CDR3, the DNA is TGTGCCAGCAGGGACAGAGACTATGGCTACACCTTC. Translating it yields CASRDRDYGYTF.

This clonotype qualifies as medium-sized (0.01 to 0.1%). This chain links TRBV10-2 with TRBJ1-1; possible D gene TRBD1, 5 bases. Germline V lookup: CDR1 WSHSY, CDR2 SAAADI. The ends were cut back, 2 bases at V and 0 bases at J, with 16 bases in the middle. This CDR3 has 17 residues. CDR3 nucleotides: TGCGCCAGCAGTGAGAGCCCCTCGGGGGGACTGAACACTGAAGCTTTCTTT. Protein sequence: CASSESPSGGLNTEAFF.

At least ten counts were recorded for this clonotype. The gene calls are TRBV5-1 and TRBJ1-2, with D unresolved. The CDR3 contains 15 residues. The germline V gene encodes CDR1 SGHRS and CDR2 YFSETQ. Trimming stripped 0 bases from V and 2 bases from J, with 11 bases between. The CDR3 sequence: CASSLASGQNYGYTF. CDR3 nucleotides: TGCGCCAGCAGCTTGGCCTCGGGCCAGAACTATGGCTACACCTTC.

About this clonotype: The junction and the germline gene differ at one end; a read error may be behind it. The CDR3 loop is CASGFGGGDPDTQYF. CDR3 bases: TGTGCCAGCGGGTTTGGTGGGGGGGACCCAGATACGCAGTACTTT. This chain links TRBV27 with TRBJ2-3; 7 bases map to TRBD2. The CDR3 runs to 15 residues. Per germline, CDR1 MNHEY and CDR2 SMNVEV (reference sequence).

A note on this clonotype: Since no conserved phenylalanine or tryptophan closes the CDR3, a read error is the likely cause. No DNA is shown, since the ends of the CDR3 on it are uncertain; the CDR3 is the one TCRdb lists. This rearrangement joins TRBV10-2 to TRBJ2-5; the table's D gene call, TRBD1, was not cross checked with the DNA. Germline CDR1 is WSHSY and CDR2 is SAAADI. The CDR3 length is 14 residues, termini included. CDR3 loop: CASSEPGAAASRYL.

In its sample, this clonotype was seen once. This chain links TRBV11-2 with TRBJ2-1, with 13 positions matching TRBD2. The DNA end favors TRBJ2-5, so the J call may be wrong. The CDR3 runs to 17 residues. Looked up from germline, CDR1 is SGHAT and CDR2 is FQNNGV. This chain's CDR3 is CASSGRGLAGARETQYF. In DNA form, the CDR3 reads TGTGCCAGCAGCGGGCGAGGACTAGCGGGGGCAAGAGAGACCCAGTACTTC.

The chain links TRBV6-1 to TRBJ2-5; 12 positions agree with TRBD2. TRBJ2-7 explains the end of the DNA better; the J call may be wrong. Germline V gives CDR1 MNHNS, CDR2 SASEGT. There are 16 residues in the CDR3. This chain's CDR3 is CASSEGSSGRAGEQYF. CDR3 bases: TGTGCCAGCAGTGAAGGGTCTAGCGGGAGGGCTGGCGAGCAGTACTTC.

V is TRBV4-1 and J is TRBJ2-1; 8 bases are shared with TRBD2. The J call may be incorrect, as the DNA end agrees better with TRBJ2-5. The germline V gene has CDR1 MGHRA and CDR2 YSYEKL. The CDR3 has 18 amino acids. CDR3 protein: CASSQGIVTGGKQETQYF. CDR3 nucleotide sequence: TGCGCCAGCAGCCAAGGAATTGTGACGGGAGGGAAACAAGAGACCCAGTACTTC.

This chain links TRBV11-3 with TRBJ2-1, with D possibly TRBD2 on 5 matching bases. Germline assignment: CDR1 SGHNT and CDR2 YENEEA. This CDR3 contains 14 residues. V shed 2 bases and J shed 4 bases, with 9 bases lying between them. CDR3 bases: TGTGCCAGCAGCTTAATTGGAGGATACAATGAGCAGTTCTTC. It translates to CASSLIGGYNEQFF.

This clonotype qualifies as medium-sized (0.01 to 0.1%). The chain carries TRBV4-1 and TRBJ2-5; 16 positions match TRBD2. The CDR3 covers 18 residues. Germline values: CDR1 MGHRA, CDR2 YSYEKL. J gave up 5 bases and V 4 bases, and 10 bases lay outside the gene matches. CDR3 amino acids: CASSRGTSGGGVGETQYF. DNA of the CDR3: TGCGCCAGCAGCCGTGGGACTAGCGGGGGGGGAGTAGGGGAGACCCAGTACTTC.

This clonotype has a count of ten or more. This CDR3 is CASSLDQTNEKLFF. CDR3 DNA sequence: TGTGCCAGCAGCTTAGACCAAACTAATGAAAAACTGTTTTTT. V and J are TRBV7-2 and TRBJ1-4; the D is unclear. There are 14 residues in the CDR3. The germline V gene has CDR1 SGHTA and CDR2 FQGNSA. V dropped 1 base and J dropped 1 base, with 4 bases sitting between them.

This clonotype is large within its sample. The genes are TRBV27 and TRBJ1-2, with D maybe TRBD1 (5 bases). The germline gives CDR1 MNHEY, CDR2 SMNVEV (reference sequence). The CDR3 spans 13 residues. V was shortened by 5 bases and J by 3 bases, with 10 bases between the two germline ends. CDR3 DNA sequence: TGTGCCAGCAGTCTTGGGGGAGACTATGGCTACACCTTC. Protein: CASSLGGDYGYTF.

The V call is TRBV10-3, the J call TRBJ2-1, with a weak D call TRBD2 (6 bases). CDR3 length: 13 amino acids. The V end lost 2 bases, the J end lost 8 bases, and 10 bases lay between the germline ends. Germline V gene lookup returns CDR1 ENHRY and CDR2 SYGVKD. CDR3 sequence (DNA): TGTGCCATCAGTGAGCGAGCTAGCGATGAGCAGTTCTTC. Translation: CAISERASDEQFF.

Worth noting for this clonotype: One junction end disagrees with the germline gene, perhaps due to a read error. The CDR3 reads CASSEGTSGGVNTDKQFF. CDR3 DNA: TGTGCCAGCAGTGAAGGGACTAGCGGGGGTGTGAACACAGATAAGCAGTTTTTT. The chain has TRBV6-1 and TRBJ2-3, with TRBD2 identical over 13 bases. Germline CDR1 reads MNHNS; CDR2 reads SASEGT. The CDR3 extends over 18 amino acids.

This clonotype was observed at least ten times. The gene calls are TRBV6-1 and TRBJ2-1, with TRBD2 identical over 7 bases. V trimming: 8 bases; J trimming: 9 bases; junction bases outside the gene matches: 10. The CDR3 runs 13 residues. The germline gives CDR1 MNHNS, CDR2 SASEGT. The CDR3 here is CASRSTREGEQFF. CDR3 nucleotide sequence: TGTGCCAGCCGATCGACTAGGGAGGGTGAGCAGTTCTTC.

In its sample, this clonotype ranks as medium-sized (0.01 to 0.1%). The chain links TRBV6-1 to TRBJ2-5; no firm D call. Trimming took off 3 bases at V and 1 base at J, with 12 bases between the two ends. The V gene's germline CDR1 is MNHNS and CDR2 SASEGT. This CDR3 has 15 amino acids. CDR3 in amino acids: CASSEHGFPQETQYF. The DNA for the CDR3 is TGTGCCAGCAGTGAGCACGGATTCCCCCAAGAGACCCAGTACTTC.

This clonotype was observed a few times. V gene TRBV6-5 combines with J gene TRBJ1-3, with unresolved D. The CDR3 is made up of 14 amino acids. The V gene lost 4 bases and the J gene lost 2 bases, with 9 bases spanning the gap. Germline V gene data show CDR1 as MNHEY and CDR2 as SVGAGI. CDR3 loop: CASSSVRAGNTIYF. DNA for the CDR3: TGTGCCAGCAGTTCCGTTAGGGCTGGAAACACCATATATTTT.